This entry is about one T cell receptor beta chain. Its specificity is not known. The CDR3 loop spans 14 amino acids. V gave up 9 bases and J gave up 10 bases, with 24 bases separating them. This sample's RNA came from whole unsorted tissue. The normal lung tissue was taken more than 3 cm from the tumor edge. TCRbeta libraries were built with three rounds of nested PCR, modified from ARM-PCR. TCRdb independently ran MiXCR on the multiplex PCR reads; one entry per CDR3 protein. There are approximately 120,000 distinct CDR3 sequences in the sample; roughly two thirds occur only once, and around 19% lies in the top ten. These data are taken from a study of tumor and adjacent non-tumor tissue in lung cancer. Study-level findings and limits: Tumor repertoires had a smaller top 100 clone share than normal lung.

Specimen: distant non-tumor lung tissue. The clonotype comes from a man in his 60s with non-small cell lung cancer. V gene TRBV12-3 or TRBV12-4 combines with J gene TRBJ2-5, with D possibly TRBD2 on 5 matching bases. CDR3 DNA: TGTGCCAGTAGTCCGCTGGATAGCATGGAGGTCCAGTACTTC. It specifies CASSPLDSMEVQYF.